The 20 T cell receptor beta chains reported below all come from one sample, sequenced in a study of T cell responses to AZD1222 COVID-19 vaccine. The method was immunoSEQ multiplex PCR; TCRdb's version includes in-frame clones alone and lacks a portion of them. The sample lists more than 75,000 clones, under 95% occurring once. The input for sequencing was peripheral blood, taken 28 days after the second AZD1222 dose. These TCRs come from an adult who received the AZD1222 COVID-19 vaccine.

The chain has TRBV7-9 and TRBJ1-5, with 11 bases identical to TRBD1. V shed 6 bases, J shed 10 bases, and the junction held 5 bases outside the gene matches. In germline, CDR1 is SEHNR, CDR2 FQNEAQ (reference sequence). This CDR3 region has 13 residues. This CDR3 reads CASSLDRGLPQHF. CDR3 DNA: TGTGCCAGCAGTTTGGACAGGGGGCTACCCCAGCATTTT.

V usage is TRBV5-6 and J usage is TRBJ2-7; D ambiguous. Trimming stripped 0 bases from V and 5 bases from J, with 9 bases between. This CDR3 region has 13 residues. CDR1 is SGHDT, CDR2 YYEEEE, per germline. The CDR3 sequence is CASSLARYHEQYF. CDR3 DNA sequence: TGTGCCAGCAGCTTGGCCAGGTACCACGAGCAGTACTTC. The complete variable domain, with remaining parts taken from reference TRBV5-6 and TRBJ2-7, reads DAGVTQSPTHLIKTRGQQVTLRCSPKSGHDTVSWYQQALGQGPQFIFQYYEEEERQRGNFPDRFSGHQFPNYSSELNVNALLLGDSALYLCASSLARYHEQYFGPGTRLTVT.

The V and J genes are TRBV28 and TRBJ2-1; D unclear. The CDR3 extends over 13 amino acids. Germline V lookup: CDR1 MDHEN, CDR2 SYDVKM. V gave up 3 bases and J gave up 9 bases, with 12 bases separating them. The CDR3 reads CASSFRHMGEQFF. The CDR3, as DNA: TGTGCCAGCAGTTTTCGACATATGGGTGAGCAGTTCTTC.

This sequence joins TRBV2 and TRBJ2-4, with D perhaps TRBD2 (5 bases). Germline CDR1 reads SNHLY; CDR2 reads FYNNEI. The germline V and J ends were trimmed by 4 bases and 11 bases, with 18 bases remaining between them. The CDR3 covers 14 residues. DNA for the CDR3: TGTGCCAGCAGTGGAGGGCGAGCAACGAACGTTCAGTACTTC. This codes for CASSGGRATNVQYF.

The chain has TRBV3-1 (or the pseudogene TRBV3-2) and TRBJ2-2, with 14 positions matching TRBD2. The CDR3 extends over 17 amino acids. Per germline, CDR1 LGHDT and CDR2 YNNKEL (reference sequence). V lost 6 bases and J lost 6; bases outside the gene matches: 9. The CDR3 protein is CASRAGTSGSEAGELFF. CDR3 sequence (DNA): TGTGCCAGCAGGGCCGGGACTAGCGGGAGCGAGGCCGGGGAGCTGTTTTTT.

The rearrangement uses TRBV2 and TRBJ1-2; D gene ambiguous. The CDR3 consists of 13 residues. CDR1 is SNHLY and CDR2 is FYNNEI in the germline V gene. Trimming pared 3 bases from V and 3 bases from J, leaving 8 bases between. The CDR3 nucleotides read TGTGCCAGCAGTGACGCTATGTACTATGGCTACACCTTC. Protein product: CASSDAMYYGYTF.

The chain employs TRBV6-1 and TRBJ1-2; tentatively, D is TRBD1 (5 bases). V lost 1 base and J lost 3, with 12 bases in between. CDR3 size: 15 residues. The germline V gene has CDR1 MNHNS and CDR2 SASEGT. CDR3 amino acids: CASSEVGREDYGYTF. DNA of the CDR3: TGTGCCAGCAGTGAAGTTGGCAGGGAGGACTATGGCTACACCTTC.

The chain joins TRBV18 to TRBJ1-4; tentative D call: TRBD1 (6 bases). Trimming took off 3 bases at V and 3 bases at J, with 14 bases between the two ends. The CDR3 is made up of 16 amino acids. Per the germline V gene, CDR1 is KGHSH and CDR2 is LQKENI. CDR3 bases: TGTGCCAGCTCACCTACCTCAGGGGTGGCTAATGAAAAACTGTTTTTT. This encodes CASSPTSGVANEKLFF.

The gene calls are TRBV5-5 and TRBJ2-5; no reliable D call. V was cut by 2 bases and J by 2 bases, with 7 bases left in between. This CDR3 contains 13 residues. The V gene's germline CDR1 is SGHKS and CDR2 YYEKEE (reference sequence). The CDR3 sequence is CASSFGGQETQYF. Written as DNA, the CDR3 is TGTGCCAGCAGCTTTGGCGGTCAAGAGACCCAGTACTTC.

CDR3 sequence (DNA): TGTGCCAGCAGCTTGGGATCACAAGAGACCCAGTACTTC. Translated: CASSLGSQETQYF. The chain is built from TRBV7-2 and TRBJ2-5, with D uncertain. V shed 3 bases and J shed 2 bases, with 7 bases lying between them. CDR1 SGHTA and CDR2 FQGNSA come from the germline V gene. The CDR3 is made up of 13 amino acids.

This chain uses TRBV7-3 with TRBJ2-7, with TRBD1 identical over 10 bases. The V segment lost 6 bases and the J segment 5 bases; nucleotides outside the gene matches: 7. Germline V gene sequence: CDR1 SGHTA, CDR2 FQGTGA. The CDR3 spans 14 residues. Here the CDR3 DNA reads TGTGCCAGCAGGTCATTGGACAGGGGGAACGAGCAGTACTTC. Its translation: CASRSLDRGNEQYF.

The V call is TRBV11-2, the J call TRBJ2-1, with 13 bases matching TRBD2. CDR3 length: 13 residues. Trimming cost V 8 bases and J 8 bases; bases outside gene matches: 3. Germline CDR1 is SGHAT and CDR2 is FQNNGV. The CDR3 reads CASRLAGGDEQFF. The CDR3 DNA reads as TGTGCCAGCCGACTAGCGGGAGGCGATGAGCAGTTCTTC.

This clone turned up a few times. This CDR3 is CASSPSSSTYNEQFF. The CDR3, as DNA: TGTGCCAGCAGCCCCAGTTCCTCCACCTACAATGAGCAGTTCTTC. The chain uses TRBV7-3 and TRBJ2-1, with no clear D. The germline V gene encodes CDR1 SGHTA and CDR2 FQGTGA. This CDR3 has 15 amino acids. V gave up 5 bases and J gave up 2 bases, with 13 bases separating them.

This chain connects TRBV7-2 to TRBJ2-7; TRBD2 is a possible D gene (6 bases). Trimming left V 3 bases short and J 2 bases short, with 17 bases between. The germline CDR1 and CDR2 sequences are SGHTA and FQGNSA. CDR3 length: 16 amino acids. The CDR3 sequence: CASSFGGSGRTYEQYF. The CDR3 coding sequence is TGTGCCAGCAGCTTTGGAGGGTCTGGAAGGACCTACGAGCAGTACTTC.

This chain uses TRBV7-6 with TRBJ1-6; 9 bases map to TRBD1. This CDR3 region has 19 residues. Germline loops: CDR1 SGHVS, CDR2 FNYEAQ. V was clipped by 1 base and J by 6 bases; unmatched bases: 13. CDR3 sequence: CASSLVVTGGRSSNSPLHF. DNA of the CDR3: TGTGCCAGCAGCTTAGTCGTGACAGGGGGTCGTAGTAGTAATTCACCCCTCCACTTT.

The chain employs TRBV7-9 and TRBJ2-3; no definite D call. Germline CDR1 and CDR2: SEHNR and FQNEAQ (reference sequence). This CDR3 spans 13 amino acids. The V gene lost 1 base and the J gene lost 6 bases, with 8 bases spanning the gap. CDR3 coding DNA: TGTGCCAGCAGCTTAGGTAGTCGGGATACGCAGTATTTT. Protein: CASSLGSRDTQYF. Variable domain in full (rest from reference TRBV7-9 and TRBJ2-3): DTGVSQNPRHKITKRGQNVTFRCDPISEHNRLYWYRQTLGQGPEFLTYFQNEAQLEKSRLLSDRFSAERPKGSFSTLEIQRTEQGDSAMYLCASSLGSRDTQYFGPGTRLTVL.

The chain is built from TRBV7-2 and TRBJ1-5; no definite D call. The V end lost 1 base, the J end lost 6 bases, and 7 bases lay between the germline ends. The CDR3 is 13 amino acids. Germline assignment: CDR1 SGHTA and CDR2 FQGNSA. CDR3: CASSLVGSQPQHF. CDR3 in DNA: TGTGCCAGCAGCTTAGTAGGAAGTCAGCCCCAGCATTTT.

The gene calls are TRBV6-5 and TRBJ1-1; a weak D match, TRBD1 (6 bases). Per the germline V gene, CDR1 is MNHEY and CDR2 is SVGAGI. V was shortened by 2 bases and J by 4 bases, with 8 bases between the two germline ends. The CDR3 length is 13 residues. CDR3 nucleotide sequence: TGTGCCAGCAGTTACAACAGGGTCACTGAAGCTTTCTTT. As protein: CASSYNRVTEAFF.

The chain combines TRBV2 with TRBJ2-2; D is undetermined. Trimming shortened V by 1 base and J by 2 bases, and 5 bases separated the two germline ends. The V gene's germline CDR1 is SNHLY and CDR2 FYNNEI. The CDR3 loop spans 14 amino acids. CDR3 DNA sequence: TGTGCCAGCAGTGAAGGTCTAAACACCGGGGAGCTGTTTTTT. Protein: CASSEGLNTGELFF.

V usage is TRBV18 and J usage is TRBJ2-5, with D maybe TRBD1 (5 bases). V was clipped by 2 bases and J by 6 bases, with 13 bases between them. Germline CDR1 KGHSH, CDR2 LQKENI. This CDR3 comprises 14 residues. This CDR3 is CASSPSAGMKTQYF. CDR3 DNA: TGTGCCAGCTCACCATCGGCAGGGATGAAGACCCAGTACTTC.